This section outlines one T cell receptor (beta chain) sequence together with its context. Antigen specificity is unknown. The PCR employed 60 Vbeta primers together with 13 Jbeta primers. Clones were sequenced by immunoSEQ multiplex PCR, and TCRdb holds only the in-frame ones, with some missing. The table has about 130,000 clones, approximately 87% seen once. This sample is drawn from a study of cytomegalovirus exposure and HLA in healthy donors. Notes on the study in general: Within the data, a cluster of highly shared sequence variants was likely a sequencing artifact. A prior analysis recorded that most TCR beta V segments were productive about 87% or about 30% of the time. As a later analysis showed, a missense DCLRE1C variant was linked to trimming of TCR beta V- and J-genes.

The CDR3 sequence is 14 residues long. The V and J ends lost 3 bases and 1 base respectively, with 7 bases between them. Per the germline V gene, CDR1 is MDHEN and CDR2 is SYDVKM. The source material was PBMCs. The clonotype originates from a woman in her twenties or thirties in good health and CMV-seronegative. The chain couples TRBV28 to TRBJ1-3; D uncertain. Written as DNA, the CDR3 is TGTGCCAGCAGTTTCAGAGGGTCTGGAAACACCATATATTTT. Protein: CASSFRGSGNTIYF.